The 32 T cell receptor beta chains listed next were all sequenced from one sample in a study of shared clonotypes between healthy human individuals. Clones were read by immunoSEQ multiplex PCR, and TCRdb kept only the in-frame ones, dropping some. This table holds a few million clones, more than 80% found once. Sequences were obtained from naive CD4+ T cells from PBMCs. Noted subset: CD45RA+ positively selected. The source of these receptors is a man between 18 and 29 years old in good health. Some clones in this sample may be carry-over from other donors' samples.

The chain uses TRBV5-1 and TRBJ1-4; 10 positions match TRBD1. The CDR3 has 15 amino acids. Trimming took 0 bases from V and 6 from J; bases not matched to a gene: 2. CDR1 SGHRS and CDR2 YFSETQ come from the germline V gene. The CDR3, as DNA: TGCGCCAGCAGCTTGGTGGGGACAGGGGATGAAAAACTGTTTTTT. This codes for CASSLVGTGDEKLFF.

The V gene is TRBV5-4, the J gene TRBJ1-2, with a tentative D call TRBD1 (6 bases). Looked up from germline, CDR1 is SGHNT and CDR2 is YYREEE (reference sequence). The CDR3 loop spans 15 amino acids. Trimming took 3 bases from V and 7 from J, leaving 19 bases between them. In DNA form, the CDR3 reads TGTGCCAGCAGCTCCTTACACAGGGAAGTCTCTGGCTACACCTTC. Protein sequence: CASSSLHREVSGYTF.

The V and J genes are TRBV5-1 and TRBJ2-7; 11 bases are a match to TRBD1. Germline lookup yields CDR1 SGHRS and CDR2 YFSETQ. The length of the CDR3 is 16 residues. V lost 0 bases, J lost 2 bases, and 4 bases stayed unmatched. CDR3 amino acids: CASSLGGTGGTYEQYF. The CDR3 bases are TGCGCCAGCAGCTTGGGAGGGACAGGGGGGACCTACGAGCAGTACTTC.

This clone appeared once. This chain connects TRBV30 to TRBJ1-4; weak D call: TRBD1 (6 bases). Germline values: CDR1 GTSNPN, CDR2 SVGIG (reference sequence). The CDR3 totals 18 residues. V was clipped by 2 bases and J by 3 bases, with 22 bases between them. CDR3 sequence (DNA): TGTGCCTGGAGTCGGGGGGCGAGATCGGTCGGGGCTAATGAAAAACTGTTTTTT. Encoded protein: CAWSRGARSVGANEKLFF.

This clone was counted a single time. The chain combines TRBV7-3 with TRBJ2-1; 11 bases map to TRBD2. The CDR3 totals 16 residues. The germline gives CDR1 SGHTA, CDR2 FQGTGA. The V and J ends lost 5 bases and 4 bases, in that order; junction bases with no gene match: 7. CDR3 amino acids: CASSVAGTSGYNEQFF. Here the CDR3 DNA reads TGTGCCAGCAGCGTAGCCGGGACTAGCGGATACAATGAGCAGTTCTTC.

About this clone: Other DNA sequences within the sample encode an identical CDR3. The genes are TRBV5-1 and TRBJ2-7; TRBD1 matches 11 bases. V gave up 4 bases and J gave up 4 bases; unmatched junction bases: 4. Germline assignment: CDR1 SGHRS and CDR2 YFSETQ. This CDR3 contains 14 residues. The DNA of the CDR3 is TGCGCCAGCAGCCCGGGACAGGGGGGATACGAGCAGTACTTC. Its protein is CASSPGQGGYEQYF.

CDR3 amino acids: CASSQIGQGFDEQYF. The DNA of the CDR3 is TGTGCCAGCAGCCAAATCGGACAGGGCTTCGACGAGCAGTACTTC. This chain joins TRBV14 and TRBJ2-7; 8 bases align to TRBD1. The V gene end was trimmed by 2 bases and the J gene end by 5 bases; junction bases not matched to a gene: 8. CDR1 is SGHDN and CDR2 is FVKESK in the germline V gene. This CDR3 is 15 amino acids long. Based on the CDR3 plus reference TRBV14 and TRBJ2-7, the full variable domain is EAGVTQFPSHSVIEKGQTVTLRCDPISGHDNLYWYRRVMGKEIKFLLHFVKESKQDESGMPNNRFLAERTGGTYSTLKVQPAELEDSGVYFCASSQIGQGFDEQYFGPGTRLTVT.

V usage is TRBV5-4 and J usage is TRBJ2-3; TRBD2 matches 11 bases. Germline V CDR1 and CDR2: SGHNT, YYREEE (reference sequence). The V segment lost 4 bases and the J segment 1 base; nucleotides outside the gene matches: 2. CDR3 length: 15 amino acids. This CDR3 reads CASSIAGGGTDTQYF. Here the CDR3 DNA reads TGTGCCAGCAGCATAGCGGGAGGGGGCACAGATACGCAGTATTTT.

The chain employs TRBV2 and TRBJ2-7; TRBD2 matches at 7 bases. Per germline, CDR1 SNHLY and CDR2 FYNNEI. The length of the CDR3 is 14 residues. V dropped 5 bases and J dropped 5; count of bases not matched to a gene: 9. The CDR3: CASSWAGANDEQYF. In DNA form, the CDR3 reads TGTGCCAGCAGTTGGGCGGGAGCTAATGACGAGCAGTACTTC.

The chain is built from TRBV18 and TRBJ1-2; D perhaps matches TRBD1 (5 bases). V was pared by 3 bases and J by 5 bases, with 13 bases between. The CDR3 length is 14 residues. CDR1 and CDR2 (germline): KGHSH, LQKENI. The CDR3 DNA follows: TGTGCCAGCTCACCGACAGCTATACCGTATGGCTACACCTTC. The encoded protein is CASSPTAIPYGYTF.

The chain has TRBV19 and TRBJ1-4; D uncertain. The length of the CDR3 is 16 residues. Per the germline V gene, CDR1 is LNHDA and CDR2 is SQIVND (reference sequence). Trimming left V 1 base short and J 5 bases short, with 14 bases between. The CDR3 coding sequence is TGTGCCAGTAGTATAGGCGCCGGCAGGAGGAATGAAAAACTGTTTTTT. Translation: CASSIGAGRRNEKLFF.

The CDR3 loop is CASSVAVQGWSADTQYF. CDR3 DNA: TGTGCCAGCAGCGTAGCTGTACAGGGTTGGTCGGCAGATACGCAGTATTTT. This chain links TRBV9 with TRBJ2-3; D possibly corresponds to TRBD1 (6 bases). Trimming removed 0 bases at V and 4 bases at J, with 18 bases between. The CDR3 is made up of 17 amino acids. Looked up from germline, CDR1 is SGDLS and CDR2 is YYNGEE.

The chain has TRBV29-1 and TRBJ2-5; D possibly corresponds to TRBD1 (5 bases). The CDR3 is 12 amino acids. V shed 3 bases and J shed 4 bases, with 9 bases lying between them. CDR1 is SQVTM and CDR2 is ANQGSEA in the germline V gene. CDR3 protein: CSVDQGGETQYF. DNA of the CDR3: TGCAGCGTTGATCAGGGCGGAGAGACCCAGTACTTC.

The chain recombines TRBV6-5 with TRBJ1-4; D gene unclear. V lost 0 bases, J lost 6 bases, and 8 bases lay in between. This CDR3 contains 14 residues. Germline CDR1 reads MNHEY; CDR2 reads SVGAGI. CDR3 loop: CASSYSGPDEKLFF. The CDR3 DNA is TGTGCCAGCAGTTACTCAGGCCCGGATGAAAAACTGTTTTTT.

The rearrangement links TRBV5-1 to TRBJ2-3; 8 bases fit TRBD2. This CDR3 is 16 amino acids long. Germline CDR1 reads SGHRS; CDR2 reads YFSETQ. V trimming: 4 bases; J trimming: 3 bases; junction bases outside the gene matches: 10. This CDR3 reads CASSLPSAGGTDTQYF. The CDR3 DNA follows: TGCGCCAGCAGCCTACCATCTGCGGGAGGAACAGATACGCAGTATTTT.

The gene calls are TRBV28 and TRBJ1-2, with 8 bases lining up with TRBD1. The CDR3 runs 14 residues. V shed 6 bases and J 0 bases; nucleotides not matched to a gene: 3. Germline loops: CDR1 MDHEN, CDR2 SYDVKM. The CDR3: CASRQGAPNYGYTF. Written as DNA, the CDR3 is TGTGCCAGCAGGCAGGGGGCGCCTAACTATGGCTACACCTTC.

This clone turned up a few times. The chain combines TRBV6-6 with TRBJ2-1; 8 positions match TRBD2. The CDR3 runs 15 residues. V lost 4 bases and J lost 7; bases outside the gene matches: 9. Germline V gene sequence: CDR1 MNHNY, CDR2 SVGAGI (reference sequence). The CDR3 protein is CASSSGLAGTNEQFF. The CDR3 DNA follows: TGTGCCAGCAGTTCCGGCCTAGCGGGTACAAATGAGCAGTTCTTC.

The chain employs TRBV5-1 and TRBJ2-3, with 7 bases that match TRBD2. The CDR3 runs 16 residues. Germline V gene lookup returns CDR1 SGHRS and CDR2 YFSETQ. V was clipped by 3 bases and J by 1 base; unmatched bases: 8. The CDR3 DNA follows: TGCGCCAGCAGCTATGAAGCGGGGCACGGCACAGATACGCAGTATTTT. Amino acid sequence: CASSYEAGHGTDTQYF.

This rearrangement joins TRBV30 to TRBJ1-1; maybe TRBD1 (6 bases). The ends were cut back, 3 bases at V and 4 bases at J, with 18 bases in the middle. Looked up from germline, CDR1 is GTSNPN and CDR2 is SVGIG (reference sequence). CDR3 length equals 15 residues. CDR3 in DNA: TGTGCCTGGAGCATCTACACAGGGAGGGGCACTGAAGCTTTCTTT. Amino acids: CAWSIYTGRGTEAFF.

This clone turned up a few times. The chain combines TRBV29-1 with TRBJ1-1; 8 nucleotides match TRBD1. CDR3 length equals 12 residues. The germline V gene has CDR1 SQVTM and CDR2 ANQGSEA. V lost 8 bases and J lost 1; bases outside the gene matches: 3. The CDR3 reads CSSDRGNTEAFF. In nucleotides, the CDR3 is TGCAGCTCCGACAGGGGGAACACTGAAGCTTTCTTT.

The V call is TRBV14, the J call TRBJ2-5, with D possibly matching TRBD2 (6 bases). Germline V gives CDR1 SGHDN, CDR2 FVKESK. The ends were cut back, 1 base at V and 0 bases at J, with 12 bases in the middle. The CDR3 sequence is 16 residues long. CDR3 DNA: TGTGCCAGCAGCCAAGGGCTAGCGATAAACCAAGAGACCCAGTACTTC. Translating gives CASSQGLAINQETQYF.

This clone was counted a single time. Sequence at one end of the junction differs from germline and may be a read error. The CDR3 coding sequence is TGTGCCAGCAGTTTAAGCGGGGGAGGCCACGAGCAGTACTTC. This sequence encodes CASSLSGGGHEQYF. The rearrangement links TRBV7-3 to TRBJ2-7, with TRBD2 identical over 8 bases. CDR1 and CDR2 from the germline V gene are SGHTA and FQGTGA. The CDR3 sequence is 14 residues long.

The chain uses TRBV5-4 and TRBJ2-3, with 10 bases identical to TRBD2. The CDR3 extends over 16 amino acids. Per the germline V gene, CDR1 is SGHNT and CDR2 is YYREEE (reference sequence). The trim removed 4 bases at V and 3 bases at J, leaving 8 bases unmatched. CDR3 in DNA: TGTGCCAGCAGCCCTTCCAAGCGGGAGGGAACAGATACGCAGTATTTT. Protein product: CASSPSKREGTDTQYF.

The chain joins TRBV6-9 to TRBJ2-3, with 7 nucleotides matching TRBD2. Unmatched junction bases numbered 14, after V lost 6 bases and J lost 2 bases. CDR3 length: 17 amino acids. From germline, CDR1 is MNHGY and CDR2 SVAAGI. Here the CDR3 reads CASSPHERRGTTDTQYF. CDR3 nucleotides: TGTGCCAGCAGCCCCCATGAGCGGCGGGGGACCACAGATACGCAGTATTTT.

Concerning this clone: Additional DNA sequences in this sample encode the identical CDR3. The chain combines TRBV18 with TRBJ1-5; D call uncertain. Germline V gene lookup returns CDR1 KGHSH and CDR2 LQKENI. The V and J ends lost 4 bases and 7 bases respectively, with 8 bases between them. The CDR3 covers 12 residues. The CDR3 DNA reads as TGTGCCAGCTCACTCTTGGGGCAGCCCCAGCATTTT. It encodes CASSLLGQPQHF. The full variable domain, completed using reference TRBV18 and TRBJ1-5, is NAGVMQNPRHLVRRRGQEARLRCSPMKGHSHVYWYRQLPEEGLKFMVYLQKENIIDESGMPKERFSAEFPKEGPSILRIQQVVRGDSAAYFCASSLLGQPQHFGDGTRLSIL.

This clone was seen a single time. The CDR3 DNA reads TGTGCCAGCAGCCAAAGGACAGGGGGCTTTGTGAGCACAGATACGCAGTATTTT. Translated, it gives CASSQRTGGFVSTDTQYF. V and J are TRBV27 and TRBJ2-3, with 11 bases aligning to TRBD1. CDR1 is MNHEY, CDR2 SMNVEV, per germline (reference sequence). The CDR3 extends over 18 amino acids. With V trimmed by 6 bases and J by 0 bases, 11 bases remained unmatched.

The chain employs TRBV27 and TRBJ2-3, with 12 bases aligning to TRBD2. This CDR3 region has 16 residues. V shed 5 bases, J shed 4 bases, and the junction held 7 bases outside the gene matches. Germline loops: CDR1 MNHEY, CDR2 SMNVEV (reference sequence). The CDR3 region has the DNA TGTGCCAGCAGTCTAGCGGGAGGGCCGATCCCAGATACGCAGTATTTT. It encodes CASSLAGGPIPDTQYF.

This chain connects TRBV9 to TRBJ2-6; D unresolved. The CDR3 totals 15 residues. Deletions cut 1 base from V and 0 bases from J, with 5 bases between. Germline values: CDR1 SGDLS, CDR2 YYNGEE. Written as DNA, the CDR3 is TGTGCCAGCAGCGTATCAAACTCTGGGGCCAACGTCCTGACTTTC. Protein product: CASSVSNSGANVLTF.

The rearrangement uses TRBV2 and TRBJ1-2, with no clear D. The CDR3 totals 14 residues. CDR1 is SNHLY, CDR2 FYNNEI, per germline. Trimming pared 3 bases from V and 0 bases from J, leaving 8 bases between. CDR3 sequence: CASSEGTTNYGYTF. CDR3 in DNA: TGTGCCAGCAGTGAGGGCACCACTAACTATGGCTACACCTTC.

The chain joins TRBV10-3 to TRBJ2-1; D might be TRBD2 (6 bases). From germline, CDR1 is ENHRY and CDR2 SYGVKD. The CDR3 runs to 17 residues. V dropped 6 bases and J dropped 0 bases, with 18 bases sitting between them. CDR3 in DNA: TGTGCCATCAGCTATGGGGGAGGCCCTAGCTCCTACAATGAGCAGTTCTTC. Encoded protein: CAISYGGGPSSYNEQFF.

The chain combines TRBV7-2 with TRBJ2-6; D may correspond to TRBD1 or TRBD2 (6 bases each). V lost 1 base, J lost 2 bases, and 15 bases lay in between. Germline CDR1 reads SGHTA; CDR2 reads FQGNSA. This CDR3 has 18 amino acids. The CDR3 spells CASSLGTPGEAGANVLTF. The CDR3 region has the DNA TGTGCCAGCAGCTTAGGGACGCCAGGGGAGGCTGGGGCCAACGTCCTGACTTTC. Full variable domain (rest looked up from reference TRBV7-2 and TRBJ2-6): GAGVSQSPSNKVTEKGKDVELRCDPISGHTALYWYRQSLGQGLEFLIYFQGNSAPDKSGLPSDRFSAERTGGSVSTLTIQRTQQEDSAVYLCASSLGTPGEAGANVLTFGAGSRLTVL.

The chain employs TRBV5-6 and TRBJ2-7; no firm D call. The V end lost 4 bases, the J end lost 3 bases, and 11 bases lay between the germline ends. Germline assignment: CDR1 SGHDT and CDR2 YYEEEE. The CDR3 has 13 residues. CDR3 sequence (DNA): TGTGCCAGCAGCCAGCAGATTCTCTACGAGCAGTACTTC. It encodes CASSQQILYEQYF.